Presented here are 18 T cell receptor beta chains from one specimen sequenced in a study of T cell clones after liver transplantation. Profiling relied on immunoSEQ multiplex PCR, and the TCRdb table lists in-frame clones only, not all of them. The sample has tens of thousands of clones, 71% seen once; the top ten hold 15%. The sample here was CD4+ T cells from blood, taken before liver transplant. These receptors were collected from a human donor who received a liver transplant.

This clone is categorized as medium-sized (0.01 to 0.1%). This sequence joins TRBV6-6 and TRBJ1-2; TRBD1 agrees at 7 bases. The length of the CDR3 is 14 residues. V trimming: 5 bases; J trimming: 2 bases; junction bases outside the gene matches: 5. Germline lookup yields CDR1 MNHNY and CDR2 SVGAGI (reference sequence). The chain's CDR3 is CASSKETGNYGYTF. The CDR3, as DNA: TGTGCCAGCAGTAAGGAGACAGGGAACTATGGCTACACCTTC.

CDR3 protein: CSVRLGLALHEQYF. DNA of the CDR3: TGCAGCGTTCGACTCGGGCTAGCTCTCCACGAGCAGTACTTC. The V gene is TRBV29-1, the J gene TRBJ2-7; D might be TRBD2 (5 bases). Germline values: CDR1 SQVTM, CDR2 ANQGSEA. The CDR3 extends over 14 amino acids. The V end was cut by 5 bases, the J end by 5 bases, with 19 bases between.

This clone was detected only once. At one end, the junction sequence differs from germline, possibly due to a read error. The CDR3, as DNA: TGTGCCAGCAGTTTAGCGGGGGGAATGCAAGAGCAGTACTTC. This sequence encodes CASSLAGGMQEQYF. The chain links TRBV7-2 to TRBJ2-7; the match to TRBD2 covers 10 bases. The CDR3 contains 14 residues. Germline V gene sequence: CDR1 SGHTA, CDR2 FQGNSA.

The CDR3 DNA reads TGCGCCAGCAGCTTGGGTGGCGGGGGGGCCTACAATGAGCAGTTCTTC. Protein product: CASSLGGGGAYNEQFF. This rearrangement joins TRBV5-1 to TRBJ2-1; 9 nucleotides match TRBD2. CDR3 length equals 16 residues. With 0 bases clipped from V and 2 bases from J, the junction kept 3 bases outside the gene matches. Per germline, CDR1 SGHRS and CDR2 YFSETQ.

The V call is TRBV20-1, the J call TRBJ2-7; no definite D call. Between the trimmed V and J ends, which lost 4 bases and 6 bases, there was a span of 10 bases. From germline, CDR1 is DFQATT and CDR2 SNEGSKA (reference sequence). The CDR3 length is 11 residues. CDR3 sequence (DNA): TGCAGTGCTATTCTAGGCGGCGAGCAGTACTTC. Amino acids: CSAILGGEQYF.

V gene TRBV4-1 combines with J gene TRBJ2-7; TRBD2 agrees at 7 bases. Germline values: CDR1 MGHRA, CDR2 YSYEKL. The CDR3 is 13 amino acids. Trimming took 1 base from V and 7 from J; bases not matched to a gene: 4. CDR3 amino acids: CASSQGGRVEQYF. In nucleotides, the CDR3 is TGCGCCAGCAGCCAAGGAGGGAGGGTTGAGCAGTACTTC.

The chain uses TRBV29-1 and TRBJ1-2; weak D call: TRBD1 (5 bases). CDR1 is SQVTM and CDR2 is ANQGSEA in the germline V gene. With 6 bases removed from V and 3 bases from J, the gap between germline ends came to 17 bases. The CDR3 is made up of 14 amino acids. Here the CDR3 reads CSVVGGGTYYGYTF. The CDR3, as DNA: TGCAGCGTGGTTGGGGGGGGTACGTACTATGGCTACACCTTC.

This clone has a single count. The chain employs TRBV9 and TRBJ2-7; maybe TRBD2 (6 bases). Between the trimmed V and J ends, which lost 0 bases and 3 bases, there was a span of 16 bases. CDR1 is SGDLS and CDR2 is YYNGEE in the germline V gene. The CDR3 spans 16 residues. CDR3 in amino acids: CASSVGASGTYYEQYF. DNA for the CDR3: TGTGCCAGCAGCGTAGGGGCCTCCGGGACTTACTACGAGCAGTACTTC.

V is TRBV10-3 and J is TRBJ1-1, with 7 positions matching TRBD1. The CDR3 covers 13 residues. Trimming removed 7 bases from V and 3 bases from J; junction bases left unmatched: 5. From germline, CDR1 is ENHRY and CDR2 SYGVKD. In DNA, the CDR3 is TGTGCCATCACCCAGGGGGTGGACACTGAAGCTTTCTTT. Protein product: CAITQGVDTEAFF.

J is TRBJ1-1 and V is TRBV6-4; D not resolved. The CDR3 is made up of 13 amino acids. Per germline, CDR1 MRHNA and CDR2 SNTAGT. V gave up 5 bases and J gave up 1 base, with 8 bases separating them. CDR3 sequence (DNA): TGTGCCAGCAGTTTACAACCGAACACTGAAGCTTTCTTT. As protein: CASSLQPNTEAFF.

This clone was seen more than once but under ten times. The chain has TRBV4-1 and TRBJ1-6, with 10 bases that match TRBD1. The CDR3 consists of 15 residues. Germline CDR1 is MGHRA and CDR2 is YSYEKL. V trimming: 3 bases; J trimming: 7 bases; junction bases outside the gene matches: 3. This CDR3 is CASSQGTGVNSPLHF. CDR3 DNA sequence: TGCGCCAGCAGCCAGGGGACAGGGGTAAATTCACCCCTCCACTTT.

This chain joins TRBV14 and TRBJ2-1, with 8 bases fitting TRBD1. J lost 6 bases, V lost 0 bases, and 4 bases had no gene match. Germline CDR1 SGHDN, CDR2 FVKESK. The CDR3 extends over 15 amino acids. The CDR3 reads CASSQDDRGVNEQFF. Here the CDR3 DNA reads TGTGCCAGCAGCCAAGATGACAGGGGTGTCAATGAGCAGTTCTTC.

V gene TRBV11-1 combines with J gene TRBJ2-7; 11 positions match TRBD1. Losses at the gene ends were 5 bases for V and 3 bases for J; bases not matched to a gene: 6. The CDR3 runs to 15 residues. CDR1 is SGHAT and CDR2 is FQDESV in the germline V gene (reference sequence). CDR3 sequence: CASSPPDRGLYEQYF. The CDR3 bases are TGTGCCAGCAGCCCTCCGGACAGGGGGCTCTACGAGCAGTACTTC.

The chain has TRBV5-1 and TRBJ1-3, with TRBD1 matching over 7 bases. The CDR3 runs to 14 residues. With V trimmed by 3 bases and J by 6 bases, 6 bases remained unmatched. The germline V gene has CDR1 SGHRS and CDR2 YFSETQ. The CDR3 is CASSSGQRVNTIYF. The DNA for the CDR3 is TGCGCCAGCAGCTCGGGACAGAGAGTAAACACCATATATTTT. The complete variable domain, with remaining parts taken from reference TRBV5-1 and TRBJ1-3, reads KAGVTQTPRYLIKTRGQQVTLSCSPISGHRSVSWYQQTPGQGLQFLFEYFSETQRNKGNFPGRFSGRQFSNSRSEMNVSTLELGDSALYLCASSSGQRVNTIYFGEGSWLTVV.

The chain recombines TRBV11-2 with TRBJ1-1, with D tentatively TRBD1 (6 bases). Per the germline V gene, CDR1 is SGHAT and CDR2 is FQNNGV. The length of the CDR3 is 14 residues. The ends were cut back, 3 bases at V and 6 bases at J, with 14 bases in the middle. The chain's CDR3 is CASSFGVNRAEAFF. The CDR3 DNA follows: TGTGCCAGCAGCTTCGGGGTTAACAGGGCTGAAGCTTTCTTT.

This clone has only a few counts. The J gene is TRBJ1-1, the V gene TRBV11-2, with D uncertain. V lost 0 bases and J 8 bases, leaving 7 bases between the germline ends. Germline V gene data show CDR1 as SGHAT and CDR2 as FQNNGV. The CDR3 runs to 12 residues. For the CDR3, the DNA is TGTGCCAGCAGCTTAGATAGAGGGGAAGCTTTCTTT. As protein: CASSLDRGEAFF.

This chain connects TRBV6-5 to TRBJ2-7; 7 nucleotides agree with TRBD1. CDR3 length: 13 amino acids. The ends lost 5 bases at V and 9 bases at J; junction bases unmatched: 10. Germline V gene sequence: CDR1 MNHEY, CDR2 SVGAGI. CDR3 coding DNA: TGTGCCAGCAGTAACCCACAGGGGTTAGGGCAGTACTTC. Protein sequence: CASSNPQGLGQYF.

The chain joins TRBV4-1 to TRBJ1-1; 12 bases map to TRBD1. V lost 4 bases to trimming and J lost 10 bases; unmatched junction nucleotides: 13. Germline lookup yields CDR1 MGHRA and CDR2 YSYEKL. The CDR3 loop spans 16 amino acids. CDR3 loop: CASSRGQGALEGGAFF. The CDR3 nucleotides read TGCGCCAGCAGCCGGGGACAGGGGGCGCTCGAAGGTGGAGCTTTCTTT.